The 21 T cell receptor beta chains below come from one sample, sequenced in a study of cytomegalovirus exposure and HLA in healthy donors. This table comes from immunoSEQ multiplex PCR, and its TCRdb copy is limited to in-frame clones, with some not included. The sample consists of tens of thousands of clones, about 89% of them appearing once. The sequencing input was PBMCs. These receptors were collected from a woman aged 18-29 years in good health and CMV-seronegative.

This clone is a singleton in its sample. J is TRBJ2-7 and V is TRBV13; D is ambiguous. CDR1 PRHDT and CDR2 FYEKMQ come from the germline V gene (reference sequence). This CDR3 is built from 15 residues. Trimming removed 6 bases at V and 2 bases at J, with 17 bases between. CDR3: CASSLALPETYEQYF. The CDR3, as DNA: TGTGCCAGCAGTCTCGCTCTTCCAGAAACCTACGAGCAGTACTTC.

This clone has only a few counts. The chain recombines TRBV4-1 with TRBJ2-5, with 9 positions matching TRBD2. In germline, CDR1 is MGHRA, CDR2 YSYEKL. The CDR3 consists of 15 residues. Losses at the gene ends were 4 bases for V and 4 bases for J; bases not matched to a gene: 7. Written as DNA, the CDR3 is TGCGCCAGCAGCCCGAGGAGCGGGAGGTCAGAGACCCAGTACTTC. It encodes CASSPRSGRSETQYF.

This clone occurred once. The chain combines TRBV5-1 with TRBJ2-2; 10 bases align to TRBD1. The CDR3 totals 15 residues. V lost 4 bases to trimming and J lost 5 bases; unmatched junction nucleotides: 5. CDR1 is SGHRS, CDR2 YFSETQ, per germline. The CDR3 nucleotides are TGCGCCAGCAGCACGGGACAGGGGCCAACCGGGGAGCTGTTTTTT. Translating it yields CASSTGQGPTGELFF.

This clone was counted once. The chain carries TRBV6-6 and TRBJ1-5; TRBD1 is a possible D gene (5 bases). Germline CDR1 is MNHNY and CDR2 is SVGAGI (reference sequence). This CDR3 is built from 15 residues. The V and J ends lost 4 bases and 0 bases respectively, with 10 bases between them. CDR3 residues: CASSSGRGSNQPQHF. CDR3 nucleotide sequence: TGTGCCAGCAGTTCGGGGCGGGGTAGCAATCAGCCCCAGCATTTT.

V is TRBV19 and J is TRBJ1-1; 7 nucleotides line up with TRBD1. The length of the CDR3 is 15 residues. Germline V CDR1 and CDR2: LNHDA, SQIVND (reference sequence). V dropped 2 bases and J dropped 6; count of bases not matched to a gene: 9. The CDR3 DNA is TGTGCCAGTAGTATACTTAGTCAGGGGGACGCTGAAGCTTTCTTT. This codes for CASSILSQGDAEAFF.

CDR3 DNA: TGTGCCAGCAGCTTAAGGGGCACAGGGGGCGACACCGGGGAGCTGTTTTTT. This codes for CASSLRGTGGDTGELFF. This sequence joins TRBV7-2 and TRBJ2-2; TRBD1 matches 9 bases. This CDR3 contains 17 residues. After removal of 2 bases from V and 3 bases from J, the junction contained 7 bases not matched to a gene. Per germline, CDR1 SGHTA and CDR2 FQGNSA.

This clone was found once. The rearrangement joins TRBV19 to TRBJ1-6; D is ambiguous. Trimming took 5 bases from V and 10 from J, leaving 18 bases between them. Germline V gene lookup returns CDR1 LNHDA and CDR2 SQIVND (reference sequence). This CDR3 region has 15 residues. CDR3 DNA: TGTGCCAGTAGTGGCCGGGGAGGGCCCTTGTCACCCCTCCACTTT. Translating gives CASSGRGGPLSPLHF.

The V gene is TRBV30, the J gene TRBJ2-1, with 7 bases lining up with TRBD2. The V and J ends lost 5 bases and 1 base, in that order; junction bases with no gene match: 5. The CDR3 is 14 amino acids. Germline V gives CDR1 GTSNPN, CDR2 SVGIG (reference sequence). The CDR3 sequence: CAWGDGGSYNEQFF. CDR3 nucleotides: TGTGCCTGGGGGGACGGGGGGTCCTACAATGAGCAGTTCTTC.

V usage is TRBV15 and J usage is TRBJ2-7; TRBD2 aligns across 7 bases. Trimming took 1 base from V and 2 from J; bases not matched to a gene: 5. The germline V gene has CDR1 LNHNV and CDR2 YYDKDF (reference sequence). The CDR3 covers 15 residues. Here the CDR3 DNA reads TGTGCCACCAGCAGAGCTAGCGGTGGACCCTACGAGCAGTACTTC. Amino acid sequence: CATSRASGGPYEQYF. The complete variable domain, with remaining parts taken from reference TRBV15 and TRBJ2-7, reads DAMVIQNPRYQVTQFGKPVTLSCSQTLNHNVMYWYQQKSSQAPKLLFHYYDKDFNNEADTPDNFQSRRPNTSFCFLDIRSPGLGDTAMYLCATSRASGGPYEQYFGPGTRLTVT.

This sequence joins TRBV5-6 and TRBJ1-3, with D hard to call. Germline CDR1 is SGHDT and CDR2 is YYEEEE. The CDR3 has 17 amino acids. V was clipped by 2 bases and J by 0 bases, with 15 bases between them. The CDR3 spells CASSFVGRHSSGNTIYF. The CDR3 nucleotides read TGTGCCAGCAGCTTTGTCGGCAGGCATAGCTCTGGAAACACCATATATTTT.

The chain employs TRBV6-5 and TRBJ2-1; 11 bases map to TRBD2. J lost 2 bases, V lost 6 bases, and 3 bases had no gene match. Germline loops: CDR1 MNHEY, CDR2 SVGAGI. CDR3 length equals 15 residues. CDR3 sequence: CASSSSGGAYNEQFF. DNA for the CDR3: TGTGCCAGCAGCAGTAGCGGGGGGGCCTACAATGAGCAGTTCTTC.

The chain links TRBV5-1 to TRBJ2-2; the D is unclear. V lost 6 bases, J lost 4 bases, and 13 bases lay in between. CDR1 is SGHRS, CDR2 YFSETQ, per germline. The CDR3 covers 14 residues. CDR3 region: CASTRIIGTGELFF. In DNA form, the CDR3 reads TGCGCCAGCACCAGGATAATCGGCACCGGGGAGCTGTTTTTT.

Comments on this clone: An end of the junction does not agree with germline; a read error may underlie this. The V gene is TRBV25-1, the J gene TRBJ2-1; D is uncertain. The germline V gene has CDR1 MGHDK and CDR2 SYGVNS. The CDR3 covers 13 residues. CDR3 residues: CASRQSAYNEQFF. The CDR3 nucleotides are TGTGCCAGCAGACAGTCCGCCTATAATGAGCAGTTCTTC.

This chain connects TRBV23-1 to TRBJ2-5; D might be TRBD2 (5 bases). TRBV23-1 is noted as an ORF with a role that remains uncertain. This CDR3 spans 11 amino acids. The V and J ends lost 9 bases and 5 bases respectively, with 10 bases between them. CDR3 nucleotides: TGCGCCAGTGCCACGGGGGAGACCCAGTACTTC. It translates to CASATGETQYF.

The chain uses TRBV15 and TRBJ2-5, with 8 bases matching TRBD1. This CDR3 is 14 amino acids long. V dropped 5 bases and J dropped 2; count of bases not matched to a gene: 4. Germline V gene lookup returns CDR1 LNHNV and CDR2 YYDKDF (reference sequence). CDR3 residues: CATSGRGPQETQYF. DNA for the CDR3: TGTGCCACCAGCGGCAGGGGGCCACAAGAGACCCAGTACTTC.

The rearrangement joins TRBV5-1 to TRBJ2-3, with unresolved D. The CDR3 loop spans 15 amino acids. From germline, CDR1 is SGHRS and CDR2 YFSETQ. V was shortened by 1 base and J by 0 bases, with 9 bases between the two germline ends. The CDR3 DNA reads as TGCGCCAGCAGCTTGAGCGCCCCTAGCACAGATACGCAGTATTTT. It translates to CASSLSAPSTDTQYF.

The rearrangement joins TRBV10-3 to TRBJ1-3; D may be TRBD1 (6 bases). Trimming stripped 2 bases from V and 0 bases from J, with 11 bases between. The length of the CDR3 is 16 residues. Germline loops: CDR1 ENHRY, CDR2 SYGVKD. The CDR3 bases are TGTGCCATCAGTGAGGGCAGGGGTTACTCTGGAAACACCATATATTTT. Protein: CAISEGRGYSGNTIYF.

The chain recombines TRBV2 with TRBJ2-1; 8 bases are a match to TRBD1. V lost 5 bases to trimming and J lost 9 bases; unmatched junction nucleotides: 12. CDR1 SNHLY and CDR2 FYNNEI come from the germline V gene. The CDR3 has 15 amino acids. CDR3 residues: CASSRFGQGAGEQFF. The CDR3 DNA follows: TGTGCCAGCAGTCGTTTTGGGCAGGGGGCGGGTGAGCAGTTCTTC.

V gene TRBV27 combines with J gene TRBJ2-7, with 9 bases fitting TRBD1. The CDR3 is 15 amino acids. Looked up from germline, CDR1 is MNHEY and CDR2 is SMNVEV (reference sequence). Unmatched junction bases numbered 10, after V lost 8 bases and J lost 2 bases. The CDR3 sequence is CASSRPGQGPYEQYF. CDR3 sequence (DNA): TGTGCCAGCTCGAGACCGGGACAGGGACCCTACGAGCAGTACTTC.

The chain recombines TRBV7-8 with TRBJ2-1; TRBD2 matches at 9 bases. CDR1 is SGHVS, CDR2 FQNEAQ, per germline. J gave up 8 bases and V 6 bases, and 14 bases lay outside the gene matches. CDR3 length: 16 residues. The CDR3 DNA sequence: TGTGCCAGCAGACCAATTGCGGGGGGGCTAACAGATGAGCAGTTCTTC. Its translation is CASRPIAGGLTDEQFF.

The V gene is TRBV5-1, the J gene TRBJ2-3, with 15 bases fitting TRBD2. The CDR3 has 17 residues. The germline V gene encodes CDR1 SGHRS and CDR2 YFSETQ. J was trimmed by 5 bases and V by 3 bases; bases with no gene match: 7. The CDR3 DNA follows: TGCGCCAGCAGCTGGGGACTAGCGGGGGGCCAGGGAGATACGCAGTATTTT. Translated: CASSWGLAGGQGDTQYF.